The 8 T cell receptor beta chains reported below all come from one sample, sequenced in a study of shared clonotypes between healthy human individuals. Produced via immunoSEQ multiplex PCR; TCRdb's table is partial and in-frame only. The sample holds 550,000 to 700,000 clones, 55% to 85% seen once. The sample taken for sequencing was memory CD4+ T cells sorted from blood. The subset was: CD45RA-negative fraction. The receptor set was obtained from a woman under 40 in good health.

The chain has TRBV19 and TRBJ2-1; D is possibly TRBD1 (5 bases). The V and J ends lost 4 bases and 6 bases respectively, with 16 bases between them. CDR3 size: 15 residues. CDR1 and CDR2 (germline): LNHDA, SQIVND (reference sequence). The CDR3 DNA reads as TGTGCCAGTAGTACACACAGGATTGTAGGCAATGAGCAGTTCTTC. Protein sequence: CASSTHRIVGNEQFF.

This clone turned up a few times. V and J are TRBV5-6 and TRBJ2-5; 9 nucleotides line up with TRBD1. V dropped 2 bases and J dropped 5; count of bases not matched to a gene: 4. Germline CDR1 and CDR2: SGHDT and YYEEEE. The CDR3 loop spans 14 amino acids. The CDR3 DNA sequence: TGTGCCAGCAGCTTCCGGGACAGGGTTGAGACCCAGTACTTC. Its translation is CASSFRDRVETQYF.

The J gene is TRBJ2-5, the V gene TRBV28, with D tentatively TRBD2 (6 bases). Germline V gene data show CDR1 as MDHEN and CDR2 as SYDVKM. This CDR3 is built from 13 residues. V was clipped by 8 bases and J by 0 bases, with 10 bases between them. The CDR3 region has the DNA TGTGCCAGCGCGGCGGGGTACCAAGAGACCCAGTACTTC. Residues: CASAAGYQETQYF.

The DNA of the CDR3 is TGTGCCAGCAGCCCAGAGCTCGGTCAGAGAACCGGGGAGCTGTTTTTT. It encodes CASSPELGQRTGELFF. The chain is built from TRBV11-3 and TRBJ2-2; D not resolved. CDR1 and CDR2 (germline): SGHNT, YENEEA. The V gene lost 5 bases and the J gene lost 5 bases, with 18 bases spanning the gap. CDR3 length: 16 residues.

The chain employs TRBV11-2 and TRBJ1-1, with D possibly TRBD1 on 6 matching bases. V lost 5 bases and J lost 4, with 14 bases in between. Germline CDR1 SGHAT, CDR2 FQNNGV. CDR3 length equals 14 residues. CDR3 coding DNA: TGTGCCAGCAGCCTACAGGGTAGGGTCACTGAAGCTTTCTTT. This encodes CASSLQGRVTEAFF.

The chain recombines TRBV2 with TRBJ2-3, with a weak D call TRBD2 (6 bases). V shed 11 bases and J shed 0 bases, with 15 bases lying between them. The CDR3 is 14 residues long. From germline, CDR1 is SNHLY and CDR2 FYNNEI. The CDR3 DNA reads TGTGCCCGCCAGGGAGGAGCGAGCACAGATACGCAGTATTTT. As protein: CARQGGASTDTQYF.

The chain has TRBV20-1 and TRBJ2-7; D gene uncertain. This CDR3 is 11 amino acids long. Germline lookup yields CDR1 DFQATT and CDR2 SNEGSKA (reference sequence). With 0 bases removed from V and 9 bases from J, the gap between germline ends came to 9 bases. The CDR3 coding sequence is TGCAGTGCTAGAGATTATCGGGTGCAGTACTTC. It codes for CSARDYRVQYF.

This clone occurred a few times. This rearrangement joins TRBV5-1 to TRBJ1-1; D not certain. CDR1 SGHRS and CDR2 YFSETQ come from the germline V gene. The CDR3 is made up of 14 amino acids. Trimming stripped 0 bases from V and 6 bases from J, with 12 bases between. The CDR3 sequence: CASSLDPTSAEAFF. CDR3 coding DNA: TGCGCCAGCAGCTTGGACCCCACGAGCGCTGAAGCTTTCTTT. The full variable domain, with the rest looked up from reference TRBV5-1 and TRBJ1-1, is KAGVTQTPRYLIKTRGQQVTLSCSPISGHRSVSWYQQTPGQGLQFLFEYFSETQRNKGNFPGRFSGRQFSNSRSEMNVSTLELGDSALYLCASSLDPTSAEAFFGQGTRLTVV.